This note documents a single T cell receptor beta chain sequence. These data originate in a study of shared clonotypes between healthy human individuals. For the study at large: Three plates were used per donor for CD4 naive, three for CD4 memory, two for CD8 naive and one for CD8 memory.

CD45RO-negative, CCR7-positively selected cells formed the naive CD8 fraction, excluding terminally differentiated effector memory CD45RA+ cells. Method: immunoSEQ multiplex PCR; TCRdb's copy keeps in-frame clones and lacks some. Here the sample spans 660,000 or so clones, roughly 95% being singletons. The sequenced sample was naive CD8+ T cells sorted from blood. This clonotype originated in a woman between 25 and 40 years old in good health.

CDR3 in amino acids: CASSWGTGVTEAFF. DNA for the CDR3: TGTGCCAGCAGCTGGGGAACAGGGGTAACTGAAGCTTTCTTT. V usage is TRBV6-5 and J usage is TRBJ1-1; 7 positions match TRBD1. The CDR3 totals 14 residues. Trimming at V came to 6 bases and at J to 5 bases, leaving 9 bases not matched to a gene. CDR1 and CDR2 (germline): MNHEY, SVGAGI.